The 9 T cell receptor beta chains below come from one sample, sequenced in a study of technical replicates of blood from several donors. Using immunoSEQ multiplex PCR, the repertoire was profiled, and TCRdb retains in-frame clones only, with some absent. The sample consists of 84,000 or so clones, about 93% of them appearing once. Sequenced input: T cells isolated from PBMCs. These receptors all come from a human donor in good health.

The chain carries TRBV28 and TRBJ2-7; perhaps TRBD2 as D (5 bases). The CDR3 contains 17 residues. V lost 1 base, J lost 0 bases, and 16 bases lay in between. CDR1 and CDR2 (germline): MDHEN, SYDVKM. This CDR3 is CASSLYLKPGSSYEQYF. The CDR3 coding sequence is TGTGCCAGCAGTTTATACCTTAAGCCGGGGAGCTCCTACGAGCAGTACTTC. Filled out from reference TRBV28 and TRBJ2-7, the complete variable domain reads DVKVTQSSRYLVKRTGEKVFLECVQDMDHENMFWYRQDPGLGLRLIYFSYDVKMKEKGDIPEGYSVSREKKERFSLILESASTNQTSMYLCASSLYLKPGSSYEQYFGPGTRLTVT.

The chain combines TRBV7-9 with TRBJ2-1, with TRBD2 identical over 7 bases. The V gene's germline CDR1 is SEHNR and CDR2 FQNEAQ (reference sequence). This CDR3 has 14 residues. With 6 bases clipped from V and 5 bases from J, the junction kept 7 bases outside the gene matches. As DNA, the CDR3 is TGTGCCAGCAGACCAACTAGCGATGACAATGAGCAGTTCTTC. Translating gives CASRPTSDDNEQFF.

CDR3 in DNA: TGTGCCAGCAGCTTGGCTTTCTCTGGACAGAATAGCAATCAGCCCCAGCATTTT. Residues: CASSLAFSGQNSNQPQHF. V is TRBV5-8 and J is TRBJ1-5, with D maybe TRBD1 (6 bases). The germline V gene has CDR1 SGHTS and CDR2 YDEGEE. The CDR3 spans 18 residues. The germline V and J ends were trimmed by 0 bases and 0 bases, with 16 bases remaining between them.

A single count supports this clone. V gene TRBV2 combines with J gene TRBJ1-1; no definite D call. The CDR3 totals 16 residues. V dropped 7 bases and J dropped 6 bases, with 24 bases sitting between them. CDR1 and CDR2 from the germline V gene are SNHLY and FYNNEI. The CDR3 region is CASTRGSGYGLPEAFF. Here the CDR3 DNA reads TGTGCCAGCACCCGAGGGAGCGGGTACGGTCTCCCTGAAGCTTTCTTT.

The chain employs TRBV9 and TRBJ2-1; D possibly corresponds to TRBD2 (5 bases). The germline gives CDR1 SGDLS, CDR2 YYNGEE. V was trimmed by 0 bases and J by 2 bases, leaving 9 bases between them. The CDR3 contains 15 residues. CDR3 amino acids: CASSVAGEPYNEQFF. The CDR3 DNA reads as TGTGCCAGCAGCGTAGCCGGGGAGCCCTACAATGAGCAGTTCTTC.

V is TRBV5-1 and J is TRBJ2-3; TRBD2 matches 9 bases. The CDR3 loop spans 19 amino acids. The V and J ends lost 2 bases and 1 base, in that order; junction bases with no gene match: 14. CDR1 and CDR2 (germline): SGHRS, YFSETQ. The DNA of the CDR3 is TGCGCCAGCAGCTTAGTAACGATCACTAGCGGGCTAGGCACAGATACGCAGTATTTT. Translating gives CASSLVTITSGLGTDTQYF.

J is TRBJ2-7 and V is TRBV10-3; no firm D call. Trimming shortened V by 4 bases and J by 3 bases, and 10 bases separated the two germline ends. The CDR3 has 13 amino acids. Germline CDR1 ENHRY, CDR2 SYGVKD. The CDR3 protein is CAISASVLYEQYF. Written as DNA, the CDR3 is TGTGCCATCAGTGCCAGCGTCCTCTACGAGCAGTACTTC.

The chain uses TRBV29-1 and TRBJ2-7; D is perhaps TRBD2 (6 bases). The CDR3 spans 14 residues. Looked up from germline, CDR1 is SQVTM and CDR2 is ANQGSEA. The germline V and J ends were trimmed by 4 bases and 2 bases, with 15 bases remaining between them. CDR3 DNA: TGCAGCGTTGTGCTTGGGGGGAGAACCTACGAGCAGTACTTC. Residues: CSVVLGGRTYEQYF.

This clone was observed once. V usage is TRBV27 and J usage is TRBJ2-1; the match to TRBD1 covers 11 bases. The germline V gene has CDR1 MNHEY and CDR2 SMNVEV (reference sequence). This CDR3 is built from 14 residues. J was trimmed by 8 bases and V by 4 bases; bases with no gene match: 4. This CDR3 reads CASSSGTGGYEQFF. The CDR3 nucleotides are TGTGCCAGCAGTTCCGGGACAGGGGGGTATGAGCAGTTCTTC.